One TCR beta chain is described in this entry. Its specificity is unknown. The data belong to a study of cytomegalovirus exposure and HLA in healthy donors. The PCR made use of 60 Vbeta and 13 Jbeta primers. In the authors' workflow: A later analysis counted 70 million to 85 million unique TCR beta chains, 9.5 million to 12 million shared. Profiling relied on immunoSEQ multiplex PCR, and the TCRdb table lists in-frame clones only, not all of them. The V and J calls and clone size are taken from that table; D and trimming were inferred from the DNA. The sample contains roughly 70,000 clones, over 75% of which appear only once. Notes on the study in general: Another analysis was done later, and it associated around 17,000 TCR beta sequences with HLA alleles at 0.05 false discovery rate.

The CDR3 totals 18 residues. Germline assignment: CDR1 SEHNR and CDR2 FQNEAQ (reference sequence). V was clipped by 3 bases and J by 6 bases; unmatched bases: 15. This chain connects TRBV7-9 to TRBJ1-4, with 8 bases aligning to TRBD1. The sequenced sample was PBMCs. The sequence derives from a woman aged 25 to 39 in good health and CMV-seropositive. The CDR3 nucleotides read TGTGCCAGCAGCTTGGCTGGACAGGGATATGAAGTATATGAAAAACTGTTTTTT. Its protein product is CASSLAGQGYEVYEKLFF. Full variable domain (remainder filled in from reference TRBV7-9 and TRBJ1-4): DTGVSQNPRHKITKRGQNVTFRCDPISEHNRLYWYRQTLGQGPEFLTYFQNEAQLEKSRLLSDRFSAERPKGSFSTLEIQRTEQGDSAMYLCASSLAGQGYEVYEKLFFGSGTQLSVL.